The 27 T cell receptor beta chains presented below share a single source sample, sequenced in a study of beta chain features in type 1 diabetes. Expressed TCRB transcripts were sequenced after all isolated RNA was converted to cDNA. Only in-frame clones appear in the TCRdb table, and some are missing; sequencing was by immunoSEQ multiplex PCR. The sample shows 350,000 to 450,000 clones, about 14% of them seen only once. The specimen was naive CD4+ T cells from blood. These receptors came from a young man in good health.

This clone was observed a handful of times. The chain has TRBV10-3 and TRBJ2-5; TRBD1 might be the D (6 bases). V was trimmed by 4 bases and J by 1 base, leaving 10 bases between them. There are 14 residues in the CDR3. Looked up from germline, CDR1 is ENHRY and CDR2 is SYGVKD. The CDR3, as DNA: TGTGCCATCAGTGGGGGGCTTCCCCAAGAGACCCAGTACTTC. It is translated as CAISGGLPQETQYF.

This clone showed up just a few times. The chain couples TRBV7-2 to TRBJ2-1; 10 nucleotides align to TRBD1. The J segment lost 7 bases and the V segment lost 2 bases, leaving 8 bases of the junction unmatched. The CDR3 is made up of 16 amino acids. Germline CDR1 reads SGHTA; CDR2 reads FQGNSA. DNA of the CDR3: TGTGCCAGCAGCTTACTCCGGGACAGGGGACGGAATGAGCAGTTCTTC. It is translated as CASSLLRDRGRNEQFF.

Only a few counts were recorded for this clone. The rearrangement links TRBV29-1 to TRBJ2-1; no definite D call. CDR1 SQVTM and CDR2 ANQGSEA come from the germline V gene. V was shortened by 1 base and J by 3 bases, with 10 bases between the two germline ends. The CDR3 covers 14 residues. CDR3 in DNA: TGCAGCGTTGAAGGTCTGACGAGCTACAATGAGCAGTTCTTC. Its translation is CSVEGLTSYNEQFF.

The V and J genes are TRBV15 and TRBJ2-7; 8 bases are a match to TRBD2. From germline, CDR1 is LNHNV and CDR2 YYDKDF (reference sequence). V was pared by 7 bases and J by 3 bases, with 2 bases of the junction left unmatched. The CDR3 totals 12 residues. The CDR3 protein is CATIAGIYEQYV. CDR3 in DNA: TGTGCCACCATAGCGGGAATCTACGAGCAGTACGTC.

This clone was seen a few times. This chain connects TRBV12-5 to TRBJ2-1, with 8 bases fitting TRBD2. After removal of 6 bases from V and 7 bases from J, the junction contained 8 bases not matched to a gene. From germline, CDR1 is LGHNT and CDR2 FRNRAP. The CDR3 totals 14 residues. CDR3: CASGLPGLVNEQFF. In DNA, the CDR3 is TGTGCTAGTGGCCTCCCGGGACTAGTGAATGAGCAGTTCTTC.

The V call is TRBV2, the J call TRBJ1-1; D is unresolved. The CDR3 contains 11 residues. Between the trimmed V and J ends, which lost 4 bases and 7 bases, there was a span of 7 bases. In germline, CDR1 is SNHLY, CDR2 FYNNEI. The CDR3, as DNA: TGTGCCAGCAGTGTCGCACTTGAAGCTTTCTTT. Amino acids: CASSVALEAFF.

The V and J genes are TRBV6-5 and TRBJ2-4, with D possibly TRBD1 on 5 matching bases. The CDR3 totals 15 residues. V was pared by 5 bases and J by 7 bases, with 18 bases between. CDR1 is MNHEY and CDR2 is SVGAGI in the germline V gene. CDR3 protein: CASSTSLVGVNIQYF. The CDR3 region has the DNA TGTGCCAGCAGTACCTCTTTGGTAGGGGTTAACATTCAGTACTTC.

The chain joins TRBV7-2 to TRBJ1-2; unclear D gene. CDR3 length equals 11 residues. Trimming pared 2 bases from V and 11 bases from J, leaving 9 bases between. Germline V lookup: CDR1 SGHTA, CDR2 FQGNSA. The CDR3 sequence: CASSLSKRYTF. The CDR3 DNA reads as TGTGCCAGCAGCTTATCAAAAAGGTACACCTTC. The full variable domain, rest sourced from reference TRBV7-2 and TRBJ1-2, is GAGVSQSPSNKVTEKGKDVELRCDPISGHTALYWYRQSLGQGLEFLIYFQGNSAPDKSGLPSDRFSAERTGGSVSTLTIQRTQQEDSAVYLCASSLSKRYTFGSGTRLTVV.

Many counts were recorded for this clone. The gene calls are TRBV29-1 and TRBJ1-1; D is ambiguous. CDR3 length: 12 amino acids. Germline V CDR1 and CDR2: SQVTM, ANQGSEA. V was trimmed by 6 bases and J by 6 bases, leaving 14 bases between them. The CDR3 DNA follows: TGCAGCGTGGAGGGAGGAACCGCTGAAGCTTTCTTT. This translates into CSVEGGTAEAFF.

This clone appeared a few times. The chain couples TRBV7-6 to TRBJ1-3; D not certain. This CDR3 is 11 amino acids long. V gave up 5 bases and J gave up 10 bases, with 9 bases separating them. CDR1 SGHVS and CDR2 FNYEAQ come from the germline V gene. CDR3 loop: CASSADVTIYF. CDR3 sequence (DNA): TGTGCCAGCAGCGCCGATGTAACCATATATTTT.

This clone has a handful of counts. This chain uses TRBV25-1 with TRBJ1-1; D remains ambiguous. CDR3 length: 10 amino acids. The V and J ends lost 3 bases and 9 bases respectively, with 5 bases between them. CDR1 MGHDK and CDR2 SYGVNS come from the germline V gene. The CDR3 DNA sequence: TGTGCCAGCAGTGAGGGTAAAGCTTTCTTT. Translation: CASSEGKAFF.

CDR3 nucleotide sequence: TGTGCCAGCAGCCATTGGGAGGACTATGGCTACACCTTC. It codes for CASSHWEDYGYTF. This sequence joins TRBV14 and TRBJ1-2; D uncertain. This CDR3 region has 13 residues. Germline V gives CDR1 SGHDN, CDR2 FVKESK. Trimming stripped 3 bases from V and 3 bases from J, with 8 bases between.

This clone was detected only a few times. The chain is built from TRBV27 and TRBJ2-3, with TRBD2 identical over 11 bases. The CDR3 covers 17 residues. CDR1 and CDR2 from the germline V gene are MNHEY and SMNVEV (reference sequence). With V trimmed by 6 bases and J by 5 bases, 13 bases remained unmatched. DNA of the CDR3: TGTGCCAGCAGGCATCATATAGCGGGGGGGCCGAAAGATACGCAGTATTTT. Translated: CASRHHIAGGPKDTQYF.

The chain couples TRBV9 to TRBJ1-1; no firm D call. Trimming took 4 bases from V and 0 from J, leaving 7 bases between them. Per germline, CDR1 SGDLS and CDR2 YYNGEE. This CDR3 is 13 amino acids long. The CDR3: CASSSSMNTEAFF. The CDR3, as DNA: TGTGCCAGCAGCAGTTCCATGAACACTGAAGCTTTCTTT. Variable domain in full (rest from reference TRBV9 and TRBJ1-1): DSGVTQTPKHLITATGQRVTLRCSPRSGDLSVYWYQQSLDQGLQFLIQYYNGEERAKGNILERFSAQQFPDLHSELNLSSLELGDSALYFCASSSSMNTEAFFGQGTRLTVV.

The chain couples TRBV19 to TRBJ2-2, with TRBD2 identical over 7 bases. V lost 7 bases and J lost 1; bases outside the gene matches: 9. The CDR3 contains 16 residues. Per germline, CDR1 LNHDA and CDR2 SQIVND (reference sequence). CDR3 amino acids: CASTRIASGNTGELFF. The CDR3 nucleotides read TGTGCCAGTACTCGCATAGCTAGCGGGAACACCGGGGAGCTGTTTTTT.

V and J are TRBV5-1 and TRBJ2-1; TRBD2 matches at 9 bases. CDR3 length equals 14 residues. Trimming cost V 4 bases and J 5 bases; bases outside gene matches: 4. Germline loops: CDR1 SGHRS, CDR2 YFSETQ. In DNA form, the CDR3 reads TGCGCCAGCAGCCGGCTAGCGGGGAACAATGAGCAGTTCTTC. Protein sequence: CASSRLAGNNEQFF.

This clone has more than one count but fewer than ten. The gene calls are TRBV29-1 and TRBJ1-1; 7 positions agree with TRBD1. The CDR3 sequence is 13 residues long. V shed 7 bases and J 0 bases; nucleotides not matched to a gene: 5. CDR1 and CDR2 from the germline V gene are SQVTM and ANQGSEA. The CDR3 is CSADRALNTEAFF. CDR3 coding DNA: TGCAGCGCCGACAGGGCCTTGAACACTGAAGCTTTCTTT.

This clone has only a few counts. V usage is TRBV7-2 and J usage is TRBJ1-3, with D unresolved. The germline gives CDR1 SGHTA, CDR2 FQGNSA. V dropped 4 bases and J dropped 0 bases, with 16 bases sitting between them. There are 17 residues in the CDR3. CDR3 region: CASSSHVVRGSGNTIYF. The CDR3 DNA is TGTGCCAGCAGCTCCCATGTGGTTCGGGGCTCTGGAAACACCATATATTTT.

This clone was counted between two and nine times. The rearrangement links TRBV7-9 to TRBJ2-3; D gene uncertain. The CDR3 sequence is 13 residues long. Trimming pared 2 bases from V and 4 bases from J, leaving 7 bases between. Germline V gene data show CDR1 as SEHNR and CDR2 as FQNEAQ (reference sequence). CDR3 protein: CASSLFSADTQYF. CDR3 nucleotides: TGTGCCAGCAGCTTATTCAGCGCAGATACGCAGTATTTT.

This clone was counted a few times. The chain carries TRBV11-1 and TRBJ1-1; 7 bases are a match to TRBD1. This CDR3 spans 16 amino acids. The germline V gene encodes CDR1 SGHAT and CDR2 FQDESV (reference sequence). Unmatched junction bases numbered 14, after V lost 5 bases and J lost 5 bases. The CDR3 region is CASSPVLKTGRTEAFF. CDR3 nucleotide sequence: TGTGCCAGCAGCCCCGTCCTAAAGACAGGGAGGACTGAAGCTTTCTTT.

This clone was seen a few times. The rearrangement uses TRBV5-1 and TRBJ1-4, with 7 bases identical to TRBD1. In germline, CDR1 is SGHRS, CDR2 YFSETQ. After removal of 5 bases from V and 3 bases from J, the junction contained 4 bases not matched to a gene. CDR3 length equals 14 residues. As DNA, the CDR3 is TGCGCCAGCAGTCTTGGACAGGCTAATGAAAAACTGTTTTTT. Translated, it gives CASSLGQANEKLFF. Looking up the rest from reference TRBV5-1 and TRBJ1-4 gives the full variable domain: KAGVTQTPRYLIKTRGQQVTLSCSPISGHRSVSWYQQTPGQGLQFLFEYFSETQRNKGNFPGRFSGRQFSNSRSEMNVSTLELGDSALYLCASSLGQANEKLFFGSGTQLSVL.

The J gene is TRBJ2-2, the V gene TRBV5-4; TRBD2 might be the D (6 bases). Trimming removed 0 bases from V and 0 bases from J, with 9 bases in between. The CDR3 loop spans 16 amino acids. The germline V gene encodes CDR1 SGHNT and CDR2 YYREEE (reference sequence). The CDR3 DNA follows: TGTGCCAGCAGCTTGGCGGGGGTAACGAACACCGGGGAGCTGTTTTTT. It codes for CASSLAGVTNTGELFF.

This clone occurred a few times. This chain uses TRBV7-9 with TRBJ1-2; D perhaps matches TRBD1 (5 bases). Germline loops: CDR1 SEHNR, CDR2 FQNEAQ (reference sequence). The CDR3 length is 12 residues. Trimming pared 5 bases from V and 4 bases from J, leaving 8 bases between. The DNA of the CDR3 is TGTGCCAGCAGCGGGGGAATCTATGGCTACACCTTC. Its protein product is CASSGGIYGYTF.

This clone showed up just a few times. The V gene is TRBV4-3, the J gene TRBJ1-4; D gene unclear. CDR3 size: 16 residues. CDR1 is LGHNA and CDR2 is YSLEER in the germline V gene. Deletions cut 0 bases from V and 13 bases from J, with 21 bases between. Written as DNA, the CDR3 is TGCGCCAGCAGCCAAGATGGGCGTCGGGTGCCCGGTAGACTGTTTTTT. Its protein product is CASSQDGRRVPGRLFF.

The V call is TRBV30, the J call TRBJ2-1, with TRBD2 matching over 10 bases. The CDR3 extends over 14 amino acids. The V gene's germline CDR1 is GTSNPN and CDR2 SVGIG (reference sequence). The junction had 4 bases not matched to a gene; V was cut back by 0 bases and J by 8 bases. The CDR3 protein is CAWSVGAGGDEQFF. In DNA form, the CDR3 reads TGTGCCTGGAGTGTTGGAGCGGGAGGGGATGAGCAGTTCTTC.

There are many counts of this clone. This sequence joins TRBV4-1 and TRBJ2-1; D might be TRBD1 (5 bases). The V gene lost 0 bases and the J gene lost 4 bases, with 13 bases spanning the gap. The CDR3 has 16 residues. Germline V lookup: CDR1 MGHRA, CDR2 YSYEKL. DNA of the CDR3: TGCGCCAGCAGCCAAGAGACAACAGGCGTATACAATGAGCAGTTCTTC. Its protein is CASSQETTGVYNEQFF.

This clone was counted only a few times. The V and J genes are TRBV5-4 and TRBJ2-1, with D unresolved. The length of the CDR3 is 14 residues. Trimming removed 0 bases at V and 6 bases at J, with 10 bases between. CDR1 and CDR2 (germline): SGHNT, YYREEE (reference sequence). The CDR3 nucleotides are TGTGCCAGCAGCTTGGCCTCTCCTCCCAATGAGCAGTTCTTC. This sequence encodes CASSLASPPNEQFF.